These T cell receptor beta chains were read from a single sample in a study of OX40 agonist ivuxolimab in advanced cancers. Repertoires were generated with immunoSEQ multiplex PCR, while TCRdb's copy carries only in-frame clones and drops some. In the table there are about 82,000 clones, roughly 86% of which are singletons. This specimen consisted of CD4+ or CD8+ T cells sorted from blood, obtained in a trial of the OX40 agonist ivuxolimab. Receptors were obtained from an adult with an advanced solid tumor such as melanoma, head and neck, liver or kidney cancer. The CDR3 runs from the conserved cysteine through the conserved F or W. A D gene is named only where the DNA matches it firmly. Clone size is given for some rows only: seen once, a few or many times, or a class if the clone is expanded.

d_call | j_call | clone_size | v_call | cdr3_aa | cdr3_nt
. | TRBJ2-2 | . | TRBV6-1 | CASSEIGGVGTGELFF | TGTGCCAGCAGTGAAATCGGGGGAGTGGGGACCGGGGAGCTGTTTTTT
TRBD1 | TRBJ1-5 | . | TRBV5-1 | CASSLGTGTENQPQHF | TGCGCCAGCAGCTTGGGTACCGGGACAGAGAATCAGCCCCAGCATTTT
. | TRBJ2-1 | . | TRBV30 | CAWSEYNEQFF | TGTGCCTGGAGTGAGTACAATGAGCAGTTCTTC
. | TRBJ1-6 | . | TRBV7-8 | CASSLRGNSPLHF | TGTGCCAGCAGCTTGAGGGGGAATTCACCCCTCCACTTT
. | TRBJ2-1 | . | TRBV11-2 | CASSGAGFSYNEQFF | TGTGCCAGCAGCGGAGCGGGCTTTTCCTACAATGAGCAGTTCTTC
. | TRBJ2-1 | . | TRBV5-4 | CASSLGRDSYNEQFF | TGTGCCAGCAGCTTGGGAAGGGATTCCTACAATGAGCAGTTCTTC
. | TRBJ2-3 | . | TRBV5-1 | CASSLSGRTITDTQYF | TGCGCCAGCAGCCTCTCGGGGCGGACGATCACAGATACGCAGTATTTT
. | TRBJ2-1 | . | TRBV7-2 | CASSLISGNEQFF | TGTGCCAGCAGCTTAATAAGCGGGAATGAGCAGTTCTTC
. | TRBJ2-3 | once | TRBV5-6 | CASSPMGMRTDTQYF | TGTGCCAGCAGCCCCATGGGCATGAGGACAGATACGCAGTATTTT
. | TRBJ1-3 | once | TRBV9 | CASSVGQGLAGNTIYF | TGTGCCAGCAGCGTAGGTCAGGGACTGGCTGGAAACACCATATATTTT
. | TRBJ2-7 | . | TRBV5-1 | CASSSGDRSGEQYF | TGCGCCAGCAGCTCGGGTGACAGGTCTGGCGAGCAGTACTTC
TRBD1 | TRBJ2-1 | . | TRBV19 | CASSRKVTGDPLNEQFF | TGTGCCAGTAGTAGAAAAGTGACAGGGGACCCTTTGAATGAGCAGTTCTTC
. | TRBJ1-2 | once | TRBV6-1 | CASSETGDTYGYTF | TGTGCCAGCAGTGAAACCGGAGACACCTATGGCTACACCTTC
. | TRBJ2-2 | few | TRBV5-1 | CASSDTRSTGELFF | TGCGCCAGCAGCGACACTCGAAGCACCGGGGAGCTGTTTTTT
. | TRBJ1-1 | . | TRBV6-5 | CATHVNLVNTEAFF | TGTGCCACCCACGTGAATTTAGTGAACACTGAAGCTTTCTTT
. | TRBJ2-1 | . | TRBV21-1 | CASSIRRGWYNEQFF | TGTGCCAGCAGCATTCGAAGGGGTTGGTACAATGAGCAGTTCTTC
. | TRBJ1-5 | . | TRBV27 | CASSRGDQPQHF | TGTGCCAGCAGCCGGGGGGATCAGCCCCAGCATTTT
. | TRBJ2-5 | . | TRBV5-1 | CASNIQTGEETQYF | TGCGCCAGCAACATTCAGACAGGAGAAGAGACCCAGTACTTC
. | TRBJ2-5 | . | TRBV13 | CASSLRTQETQYF | TGTGCCAGCAGCTTACGAACACAAGAGACCCAGTACTTC
. | TRBJ1-1 | few | TRBV29-1 | CSVVRGADTEAFF | TGCAGCGTTGTCCGGGGGGCAGACACTGAAGCTTTCTTT
TRBD1 | TRBJ1-2 | medium-sized | TRBV7-2 | CASSLRTGDGYTF | TGTGCCAGCAGCTTGAGGACAGGTGATGGCTACACCTTC
TRBD2 | TRBJ2-1 | once | TRBV10-2 | CASSEKALAGRNEQFF | TGCGCCAGCAGTGAGAAGGCTCTAGCGGGGCGTAATGAGCAGTTCTTC
. | TRBJ2-7 | few | TRBV7-3 | CASSLERGSYEQYF | TGTGCCAGCAGCTTAGAACGGGGATCCTACGAGCAGTACTTC
TRBD2 | TRBJ2-2 | once | TRBV15 | CATSSLAGKSGELFF | TGTGCCACCAGCAGCCTAGCGGGGAAGTCCGGGGAGCTGTTTTTT
TRBD1 | TRBJ1-2 | few | TRBV7-8 | CASKTGTGVYGYTF | TGTGCCAGCAAGACCGGGACAGGGGTCTATGGCTACACCTTC
. | TRBJ1-1 | once | TRBV30 | CAWNGGTSGAFF | TGTGCCTGGAATGGGGGGACGTCGGGGGCTTTCTTT
. | TRBJ1-2 | . | TRBV30 | CAWSAQTDVYGYTF | TGTGCCTGGAGTGCTCAGACAGACGTCTATGGCTACACCTTC
. | TRBJ1-5 | . | TRBV6-1 | CASSEGGRPDSNQPQHF | TGTGCCAGCAGTGAGGGGGGACGGCCGGATAGCAATCAGCCCCAGCATTTT